The T cell receptor beta chain under discussion was sequenced for a study of T cells in Graves' hyperthyroidism and ophthalmopathy. In its sample, this clonotype was seen many times. Its antigen remains unknown. Overall study results and limits: Within blood appeared most thyroid clonotypes that had expanded above 0.001.

Based on clinical symptoms, serum thyroxine and TRAb, thyroid ultrasound and orbital computed tomography, diagnoses were reached. Researchers took RNA transcripts and amplified the TCR beta CDR3 regions from them. The HTBI primer set was used in a first-round RT-PCR of the TCR CDR3. From the multiplex PCR reads, TCRdb called clonotypes with MiXCR, one entry per CDR3 protein. The sample lists under 400,000 distinct CDR3 sequences, 15% to 20% occurring once. The material sequenced was blood. This receptor was taken from a woman aged 40 to 50 with Graves' ophthalmopathy.

CDR3 sequence reads: CSVWDRDRTYEQYF. CDR3 DNA sequence: TGCAGCGTGTGGGACAGGGACCGTACCTACGAGCAGTACTTC. The gene calls are TRBV29-1 and TRBJ2-7; TRBD1 matches 9 bases. The ends lost 6 bases at V and 2 bases at J; junction bases unmatched: 8. The CDR3 totals 14 residues. The germline V gene has CDR1 SQVTM and CDR2 ANQGSEA.